Listed here are 10 T cell receptor beta chains from one sample, sequenced in a study of human T cells and chemical hapten exposure. TCRdb used MiXCR to reprocess the RACE reads, holding one entry per CDR3 protein. The table has about 92,000 distinct CDR3 sequences, approximately 10% seen once; the top ten hold roughly 1%. Regarding time point: patch test 3, about 24 weeks after DPC sensitization. Treatment here: therapeutic diphenylcyclopropenone sensitization with weekly scalp DPC. Sample: whole blood, taken in connection with sensitization to the hapten diphenylcyclopropenone (DPC). The origin of the receptors is a woman younger than 45 with alopecia areata. Some clones in this sample may be carry-over from other donors' samples.

This clonotype came up many times. The chain uses TRBV12-2 and TRBJ2-1; the table calls TRBD2, which could not be checked here. TRBV12-2 is a pseudogene segment. The CDR3 has 15 residues. CDR3 bases: TGTGCAAGTCGCTTATCGGGTGGACTACACAATGAGCAGTTCTTC. This translates into CASRLSGGLHNEQFF.

Points on this clonotype: One end of the junction varies from germline; a read error may be responsible. This chain joins TRBV7-2 and TRBJ1-1; no clear D gene. The V gene's germline CDR1 is SGHTA and CDR2 FQGNSA. The CDR3 contains 16 residues. Here the CDR3 reads CASSLSASVGRRDTVF. Written as DNA, the CDR3 is TGTGCCAGCAGCTTATCAGCTTCAGTCGGGCGCCGCGATACCGTCTTT.

This clonotype was detected many times. The chain is built from TRBV5-5 and TRBJ2-7, with D uncertain. CDR1 is SGHKS and CDR2 is YYEKEE in the germline V gene (reference sequence). CDR3 size: 11 residues. Trimming pared 3 bases from V and 6 bases from J, leaving 7 bases between. This CDR3 is CASSSSLEQYF. The CDR3 DNA reads TGTGCCAGCAGCTCGTCCCTCGAGCAGTACTTC.

There are many counts of this clonotype. The CDR3 region is CSARDPRGETQYF. Here the CDR3 DNA reads TGCAGTGCTAGAGATCCCAGGGGTGAGACCCAGTACTTC. The rearrangement uses TRBV20-1 and TRBJ2-5; possibly TRBD1 for D (6 bases). V lost 0 bases and J 5 bases, leaving 10 bases between the germline ends. There are 13 residues in the CDR3. Germline CDR1 and CDR2: DFQATT and SNEGSKA (reference sequence).

The table lists this clonotype with many counts. The chain is built from TRBV5-1 and TRBJ1-6, with 7 bases aligning to TRBD1. Germline CDR1 is SGHRS and CDR2 is YFSETQ. Unmatched junction bases numbered 5, after V lost 1 base and J lost 7 bases. This CDR3 contains 15 residues. The CDR3 sequence is CASSLTGQRNSPLHF. The CDR3 nucleotides are TGCGCCAGCAGCTTGACGGGACAGAGAAATTCACCCCTCCACTTT.

In this sample, this clonotype turned up once. V and J are TRBV9 and TRBJ1-6; possible D gene TRBD1, 5 bases. Deletions cut 3 bases from V and 10 bases from J, with 20 bases between. Germline CDR1 and CDR2: SGDLS and YYNGEE. The CDR3 is made up of 16 amino acids. CDR3 sequence reads: CASSAPTGPGRSPLHF. The CDR3, as DNA: TGTGCCAGCAGCGCACCAACAGGACCGGGAAGGTCACCCCTCCACTTT.

The chain carries TRBV10-3 and TRBJ2-3; 9 positions agree with TRBD1. The CDR3 has 15 residues. Per the germline V gene, CDR1 is ENHRY and CDR2 is SYGVKD. V was clipped by 3 bases and J by 8 bases; unmatched bases: 9. The CDR3 region is CAISDTGGGPGTQYF. CDR3 nucleotides: TGTGCCATCAGTGACACAGGGGGCGGGCCTGGTACGCAGTATTTT.

The chain has TRBV28 and TRBJ1-1, with D unclear. V was clipped by 0 bases and J by 1 base, with 6 bases between them. CDR3 length: 14 residues. Germline CDR1 and CDR2: MDHEN and SYDVKM. For the CDR3, the DNA is TGTGCCAGCAGTTTATGGTCCACGAACACTGAAGCTTTCTTT. Its protein product is CASSLWSTNTEAFF.

This clonotype was recorded many times. V usage is TRBV11-2 and J usage is TRBJ2-7; tentatively, D is TRBD1 or TRBD2 (5 bases each). Trimming removed 4 bases from V and 1 base from J, with 17 bases in between. The CDR3 runs to 16 residues. CDR1 is SGHAT, CDR2 FQNNGV, per germline. The CDR3 DNA reads as TGTGCCAGCAGCTCGCGATACCGGGACGGATCCTACGAGCAGTACTTC. Amino acids: CASSSRYRDGSYEQYF.

At least ten counts were recorded for this clonotype. This CDR3 reads CATSDTTGYEQYF. Here the CDR3 DNA reads TGTGCCACCAGTGATACCACAGGATACGAGCAGTACTTC. The chain has TRBV24-1 and TRBJ2-7, with D possibly TRBD1 on 5 matching bases. From germline, CDR1 is KGHDR and CDR2 SFDVKD. The length of the CDR3 is 13 residues. Deletions cut 3 bases from V and 4 bases from J, with 9 bases between.